This T cell receptor beta chain was obtained from a study of monozygotic twins with inflammatory bowel disease. From its re-call of the 5' RACE reads, TCRdb lists each CDR3 protein once, without DNA. This specimen shows approximately 330,000 distinct CDR3 sequences; the ten leading clones hold roughly 2%. Study observations and caveats: Whether twins were concordant or discordant made no difference to repertoire similarity, possibly from limited power.

The CDR3 is 17 residues long. Germline-derived CDR1 and CDR2 are SGHTA and FQGNSA. About this clonotype itself: Its antigen is as yet unknown.

This receptor was obtained from a human donor with ulcerative colitis or Crohn's disease, or a healthy co-twin of an affected twin (not recorded which). Sequenced material: blood. V and J are TRBV7-2 and TRBJ2-5; with no DNA, the TCRdb D assignment of TRBD1 cannot be verified. CDR3 residues: CASSVRRGGALRETQYF.